This section outlines one TCR beta chain sequence together with its context. This sample is part of a study of blood T cell repertoires in COVID-19. Germline CDR1 and CDR2: SGHDN and FVKESK. CDR3 length: 16 residues. V lost 4 bases and J 0 bases, leaving 13 bases between the germline ends. The repertoire was sequenced with immunoSEQ multiplex PCR; TCRdb's copy has only in-frame clones and lacks some. The profile shows 400,000 to 550,000 clones, around nine tenths of them singletons. The source material was PBMCs or T cells enriched from blood (not recorded which). This sequence was found in a woman younger than 30 with acute COVID-19. The chain links TRBV14 to TRBJ1-3; D may be TRBD1 (6 bases). CDR3 DNA: TGTGCCAGCAGCCGAGACAGGTTTTACTCTGGAAACACCATATATTTT. It encodes CASSRDRFYSGNTIYF.